This passage covers 29 T cell receptor beta chains from one sample sequenced in a study of T cell responses to AZD1222 COVID-19 vaccine (dated by TCRdb to the early 2020s). The intended sense of this specimen's time point label: baseline before first vaccination. The method behind the library was the immunoSEQ multiplex PCR assay. TCRdb's version of the immuneACCESS table is confined to in-frame rearrangements and falls short of the full clone set. An unresolved V gene accounts for under half of the shortfall where checked; the remainder is of unknown origin. For this sample the table gives about 85,000 clones, of which around 85% were detected only once. The ten biggest clones cover approximately 8% of the sample. The sample in question was peripheral blood, obtained on day 0 of AZD1222 vaccination. The receptor source for this set is an adult in good health.

The chain couples TRBV18 to TRBJ2-7, with D hard to call. V was cut by 3 bases and J by 4 bases, with 13 bases left in between. Germline assignment: CDR1 KGHSH and CDR2 LQKENI. CDR3 length: 14 amino acids. This CDR3 reads CASSPSGATYEQYF. The CDR3 DNA reads TGTGCCAGCTCACCTTCTGGCGCGACATACGAGCAGTACTTC.

J is TRBJ1-2 and V is TRBV21-1; TRBD1 was called by the table and not checked on the DNA. TRBV21-1 is a recognized pseudogene. The CDR3 has 14 residues. Here the CDR3 reads CASSKTGAGYGYTF. The CDR3 coding sequence is TGTGCCAGCAGCAAGACAGGGGCCGGCTATGGCTACACCTTC.

The chain employs TRBV28 and TRBJ1-2, with 8 positions matching TRBD1. Germline trimming cut 3 bases from V and 4 bases from J; bases unmatched to any gene: 4. CDR3 length equals 14 residues. CDR1 is MDHEN and CDR2 is SYDVKM in the germline V gene. The CDR3 here is CASSFTGGSYGYTF. The CDR3 coding sequence is TGTGCCAGCAGTTTCACAGGGGGTTCCTATGGCTACACCTTC.

The chain combines TRBV7-3 with TRBJ2-1, with TRBD2 matching 8 bases. Losses at the gene ends were 1 base for V and 5 bases for J; bases not matched to a gene: 4. This CDR3 comprises 15 residues. CDR1 and CDR2 (germline): SGHTA, FQGTGA. CDR3 bases: TGTGCCAGCAGCTTAAGACTAGCGCCCAACAATGAGCAGTTCTTC. This gives the protein CASSLRLAPNNEQFF.

There are many counts of this clone. The V and J genes are TRBV5-6 and TRBJ2-1, with 11 bases matching TRBD2. The CDR3 loop spans 17 amino acids. Germline CDR1 SGHDT, CDR2 YYEEEE. With 3 bases clipped from V and 4 bases from J, the junction kept 9 bases outside the gene matches. This CDR3 is CASSSIWTSGLYNEQFF. CDR3 bases: TGTGCCAGCAGCTCCATCTGGACTAGCGGGCTATACAATGAGCAGTTCTTC.

This clone was detected only once. The rearrangement joins TRBV29-1 to TRBJ2-7, with 8 bases matching TRBD2. This CDR3 is 13 amino acids long. The germline gives CDR1 SQVTM, CDR2 ANQGSEA. CDR3 residues: CSAGGAGSYEQYF. CDR3 DNA: TGCAGTGCCGGGGGGGCTGGTTCCTACGAGCAGTACTTC.

This clone was seen once. The chain employs TRBV28 and TRBJ2-4; 8 bases match TRBD2. V was pared by 8 bases and J by 3 bases, with 9 bases of the junction left unmatched. Germline values: CDR1 MDHEN, CDR2 SYDVKM. The CDR3 has 15 amino acids. The CDR3: CASGLSGTSKNIQYF. DNA for the CDR3: TGTGCCAGCGGCCTATCCGGGACTAGCAAAAACATTCAGTACTTC.

V and J are TRBV7-4 and TRBJ2-7; the match to TRBD2 covers 8 bases. The CDR3 contains 17 residues. CDR1 is SGHVT and CDR2 is SQSDAQ in the germline V gene. V lost 5 bases, J lost 0 bases, and 12 bases stayed unmatched. CDR3 region: CASSKPETSVYSYEQYF. As DNA, the CDR3 is TGTGCCAGCAGCAAACCCGAGACTAGCGTATACTCCTACGAGCAGTACTTC.

The table lists this clone with a few counts. V usage is TRBV30 and J usage is TRBJ1-1, with D maybe TRBD1 (5 bases). CDR3 length: 10 residues. Germline V gives CDR1 GTSNPN, CDR2 SVGIG (reference sequence). Trimming pared 7 bases from V and 7 bases from J, leaving 10 bases between. The CDR3 DNA is TGTGCCTTGGGGCAAGGTGAAGCTTTCTTT. It codes for CALGQGEAFF.

The CDR3 here is CASSPNRGLHPYNEQFF. CDR3 in DNA: TGTGCCAGCAGCCCCAACCGGGGACTCCACCCCTACAATGAGCAGTTCTTC. This chain links TRBV3-1 (or the pseudogene TRBV3-2) with TRBJ2-1; perhaps TRBD2 as D (6 bases). Trimming took off 4 bases at V and 2 bases at J, with 18 bases between the two ends. Germline values: CDR1 LGHDT, CDR2 YNNKEL (reference sequence). The CDR3 is 17 residues long.

CDR3 region: CASSLDLGELFF. CDR3 nucleotides: TGTGCCAGCAGCTTAGATCTGGGGGAGCTGTTTTTT. This chain joins TRBV7-6 and TRBJ2-2; D unclear. The V and J ends lost 1 base and 8 bases respectively, with 5 bases between them. Germline V gene data show CDR1 as SGHVS and CDR2 as FNYEAQ. The CDR3 covers 12 residues.

CDR3: CASSLQGTGANVLTF. CDR3 nucleotides: TGCGCCAGCTCTTTACAGGGGACAGGGGCCAACGTCCTGACTTTC. This sequence joins TRBV4-1 and TRBJ2-6; 7 positions agree with TRBD1. The trim removed 8 bases at V and 4 bases at J, leaving 8 bases unmatched. The CDR3 length is 15 residues. The germline V gene has CDR1 MGHRA and CDR2 YSYEKL.

This rearrangement joins TRBV5-8 to TRBJ2-3; TRBD1 agrees at 9 bases. This CDR3 spans 14 amino acids. Germline assignment: CDR1 SGHTS and CDR2 YDEGEE. J gave up 3 bases and V 4 bases, and 3 bases lay outside the gene matches. The CDR3 coding sequence is TGTGCCAGCAGCCGGGACAGGGCTACAGATACGCAGTATTTT. Encoded protein: CASSRDRATDTQYF.

The gene calls are TRBV5-1 and TRBJ1-4; D gene ambiguous. This CDR3 is built from 15 residues. CDR1 is SGHRS and CDR2 is YFSETQ in the germline V gene. V lost 4 bases to trimming and J lost 3 bases, with 13 bases between them. CDR3 coding DNA: TGCGCCAGCAGCCCTTCGGGCCACCCTAATGAAAAACTGTTTTTT. This sequence encodes CASSPSGHPNEKLFF.

V usage is TRBV4-3 and J usage is TRBJ1-6, with D tentatively TRBD1 (6 bases). This CDR3 has 16 amino acids. V lost 1 base and J 9 bases, leaving 16 bases between the germline ends. From germline, CDR1 is LGHNA and CDR2 YSLEER. The CDR3 region has the DNA TGCGCCAGCAGCCAAGGTGCGGGGGGCGCGTCTTCACCCCTCCACTTT. Translating gives CASSQGAGGASSPLHF.

The chain employs TRBV6-5 and TRBJ2-3; D gene unclear. The V gene lost 0 bases and the J gene lost 0 bases, with 10 bases spanning the gap. Germline CDR1 reads MNHEY; CDR2 reads SVGAGI. The length of the CDR3 is 16 residues. The CDR3 loop is CASSYSTASSTDTQYF. CDR3 DNA: TGTGCCAGCAGTTACTCGACGGCGTCTAGCACAGATACGCAGTATTTT.

The chain combines TRBV7-2 with TRBJ2-5; 7 bases fit TRBD2. Germline values: CDR1 SGHTA, CDR2 FQGNSA. CDR3 size: 16 residues. With V trimmed by 1 base and J by 5 bases, 10 bases remained unmatched. This chain's CDR3 is CASSLVRGSGTETQYF. The DNA of the CDR3 is TGTGCCAGCAGCTTAGTGCGCGGGAGTGGGACGGAGACCCAGTACTTC.

The V gene is TRBV7-3, the J gene TRBJ2-1; D is unresolved. The V and J ends lost 2 bases and 4 bases respectively, with 12 bases between them. The germline V gene has CDR1 SGHTA and CDR2 FQGTGA. This CDR3 is 15 amino acids long. The CDR3 reads CASSLSQDQYNEQFF. The CDR3 DNA follows: TGTGCCAGCAGCTTATCCCAGGACCAGTACAATGAGCAGTTCTTC.

This chain connects TRBV19 to TRBJ2-1; TRBD2 agrees at 14 bases. Unmatched junction bases numbered 9, after V lost 5 bases and J lost 9 bases. This CDR3 spans 16 amino acids. Germline V gene sequence: CDR1 LNHDA, CDR2 SQIVND (reference sequence). CDR3 DNA: TGTGCCAGTAGTGTCTGGGGACTAGCGGGAGCAGGTGAGCAGTTCTTC. Its translation: CASSVWGLAGAGEQFF.

The chain links TRBV5-6 to TRBJ2-7; tentatively, D is TRBD1 or TRBD2 (5 bases each). This CDR3 contains 16 residues. Per the germline V gene, CDR1 is SGHDT and CDR2 is YYEEEE. V lost 4 bases, J lost 4 bases, and 21 bases lay in between. The CDR3 protein is CASSRGEGRSFYEQYF. CDR3 nucleotide sequence: TGTGCCAGCAGCAGGGGCGAGGGGCGGTCGTTTTACGAGCAGTACTTC. Combining the CDR3 with reference TRBV5-6 and TRBJ2-7 gives the whole variable domain DAGVTQSPTHLIKTRGQQVTLRCSPKSGHDTVSWYQQALGQGPQFIFQYYEEEERQRGNFPDRFSGHQFPNYSSELNVNALLLGDSALYLCASSRGEGRSFYEQYFGPGTRLTVT.

The count of this clone is one. The chain couples TRBV24-1 to TRBJ2-3; D unclear. The CDR3 has 14 amino acids. Per germline, CDR1 KGHDR and CDR2 SFDVKD. V lost 1 base and J lost 1, with 5 bases in between. The CDR3: CATSDFRGTDTQYF. DNA of the CDR3: TGTGCCACCAGTGATTTCCGGGGCACAGATACGCAGTATTTT.

The V call is TRBV19, the J call TRBJ2-7, with 11 bases matching TRBD2. Germline trimming cut 6 bases from V and 4 bases from J; bases unmatched to any gene: 8. CDR1 is LNHDA, CDR2 SQIVND, per germline (reference sequence). The CDR3 totals 15 residues. The CDR3 DNA reads as TGTGCCAGTAGCCACACTAGCGGGAGTTTTTACGAGCAGTACTTC. Its translation is CASSHTSGSFYEQYF.

The chain employs TRBV19 and TRBJ1-5, with 12 bases identical to TRBD1. This CDR3 is 18 amino acids long. Germline lookup yields CDR1 LNHDA and CDR2 SQIVND (reference sequence). V shed 6 bases, J shed 0 bases, and the junction held 9 bases outside the gene matches. The CDR3 DNA is TGTGCCAGTAGCCATGGGAGGGACAGGGGGCCTAGCAATCAGCCCCAGCATTTT. It codes for CASSHGRDRGPSNQPQHF.

The chain couples TRBV7-2 to TRBJ1-3; the D is unclear. This CDR3 spans 14 amino acids. The V gene's germline CDR1 is SGHTA and CDR2 FQGNSA. Trimming stripped 5 bases from V and 3 bases from J, with 11 bases between. CDR3 nucleotides: TGTGCCAGCAGCCTCGGTAGTGATGGAAACACCATATATTTT. Translation: CASSLGSDGNTIYF. The complete variable domain, with remaining parts taken from reference TRBV7-2 and TRBJ1-3, reads GAGVSQSPSNKVTEKGKDVELRCDPISGHTALYWYRQSLGQGLEFLIYFQGNSAPDKSGLPSDRFSAERTGGSVSTLTIQRTQQEDSAVYLCASSLGSDGNTIYFGEGSWLTVV.

This clone was recorded once. The chain combines TRBV3-1 (or the pseudogene TRBV3-2) with TRBJ1-6, with 9 positions matching TRBD1. V trimming: 1 base; J trimming: 10 bases; junction bases outside the gene matches: 8. The germline V gene has CDR1 LGHDT and CDR2 YNNKEL (reference sequence). The CDR3 consists of 16 residues. CDR3 nucleotide sequence: TGTGCCAGCAGCCAAGTTTTCGGACAGGGGACCTCACCCCTCCACTTT. This gives the protein CASSQVFGQGTSPLHF.

The V and J genes are TRBV7-3 and TRBJ1-1; D gene uncertain. Germline lookup yields CDR1 SGHTA and CDR2 FQGTGA. The CDR3 contains 14 residues. Trimming removed 6 bases from V and 1 base from J, with 12 bases in between. Written as DNA, the CDR3 is TGTGCCAGCAGTTCATCAGGTACGAACACTGAAGCTTTCTTT. It is translated as CASSSSGTNTEAFF.

This chain uses TRBV7-2 with TRBJ1-6, with 9 nucleotides matching TRBD1. The germline gives CDR1 SGHTA, CDR2 FQGNSA. J lost 5 bases, V lost 5 bases, and 10 bases had no gene match. The CDR3 totals 17 residues. Written as DNA, the CDR3 is TGTGCCAGCAGCCCCCCAGGGGGGACAGGGAATAATTCACCCCTCCACTTT. It translates to CASSPPGGTGNNSPLHF.

This clone was picked up a small number of times. The chain links TRBV9 to TRBJ2-6; no clear D. V lost 3 bases and J 0 bases, leaving 13 bases between the germline ends. CDR1 is SGDLS and CDR2 is YYNGEE in the germline V gene. The CDR3 is 17 residues long. The CDR3 coding sequence is TGTGCCAGCAGCGAGGCCTTCGTCAGCTCTGGGGCCAACGTCCTGACTTTC. Translated, it gives CASSEAFVSSGANVLTF.

V and J are TRBV7-6 and TRBJ2-7; TRBD2 agrees at 9 bases. The CDR3 consists of 18 residues. The germline CDR1 and CDR2 sequences are SGHVS and FNYEAQ. Trimming at V came to 4 bases and at J to 3 bases, leaving 16 bases not matched to a gene. CDR3 nucleotide sequence: TGTGCCAGCAGCTCGCTTCTCGGTAGCGGGAGATCCTACTACGAGCAGTACTTC. Encoded protein: CASSSLLGSGRSYYEQYF.